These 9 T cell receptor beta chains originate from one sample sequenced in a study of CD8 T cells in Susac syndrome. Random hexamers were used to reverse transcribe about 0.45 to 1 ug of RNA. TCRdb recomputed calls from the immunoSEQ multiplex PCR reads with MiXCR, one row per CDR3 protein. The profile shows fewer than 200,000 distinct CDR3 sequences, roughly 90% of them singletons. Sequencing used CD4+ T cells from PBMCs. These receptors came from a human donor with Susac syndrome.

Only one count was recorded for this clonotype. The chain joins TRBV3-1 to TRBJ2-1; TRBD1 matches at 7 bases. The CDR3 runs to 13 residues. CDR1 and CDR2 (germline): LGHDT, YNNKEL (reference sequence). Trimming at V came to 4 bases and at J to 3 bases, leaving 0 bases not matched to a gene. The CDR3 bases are TGTGCCAGCAGCCGACAGGGCTACAATGAGCAGTTCTTC. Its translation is CASSRQGYNEQFF.

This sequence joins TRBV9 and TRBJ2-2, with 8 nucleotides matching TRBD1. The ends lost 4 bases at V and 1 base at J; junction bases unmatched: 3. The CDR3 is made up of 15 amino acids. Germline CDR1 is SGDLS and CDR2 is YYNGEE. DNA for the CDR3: TGTGCCAGCAGCCGCGGGACAGGGAACACCGGGGAGCTGTTTTTT. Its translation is CASSRGTGNTGELFF.

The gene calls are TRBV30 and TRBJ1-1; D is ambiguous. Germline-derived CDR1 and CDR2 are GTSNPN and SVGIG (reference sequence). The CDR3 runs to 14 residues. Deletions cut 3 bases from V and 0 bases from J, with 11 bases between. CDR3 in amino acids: CAWSPAPVNTEAFF. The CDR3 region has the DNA TGTGCCTGGAGCCCCGCACCCGTGAACACTGAAGCTTTCTTT.

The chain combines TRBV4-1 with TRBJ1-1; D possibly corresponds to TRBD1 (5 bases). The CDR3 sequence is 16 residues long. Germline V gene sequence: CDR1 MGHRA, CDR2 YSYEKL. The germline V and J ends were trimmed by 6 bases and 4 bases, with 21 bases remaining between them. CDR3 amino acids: CASSLSGARWSTEAFF. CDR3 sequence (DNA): TGCGCCAGCAGTTTGTCCGGGGCTCGGTGGAGCACTGAAGCTTTCTTT.

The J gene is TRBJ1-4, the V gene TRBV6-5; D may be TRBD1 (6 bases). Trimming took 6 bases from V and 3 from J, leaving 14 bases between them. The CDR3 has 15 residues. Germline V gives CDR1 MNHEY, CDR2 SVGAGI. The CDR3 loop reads CASSKTGTSNEKLFF. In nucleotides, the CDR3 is TGTGCCAGCAGCAAGACGGGGACATCTAATGAAAAACTGTTTTTT.

The CDR3 nucleotides are TGTGCCAGTGCCTATCCTGGGCGGGAGCTGTTTTTT. Amino acids: CASAYPGRELFF. The chain is built from TRBV9 and TRBJ2-2; D call uncertain. V lost 8 bases to trimming and J lost 9 bases, with 14 bases between them. The CDR3 sequence is 12 residues long. Looked up from germline, CDR1 is SGDLS and CDR2 is YYNGEE.

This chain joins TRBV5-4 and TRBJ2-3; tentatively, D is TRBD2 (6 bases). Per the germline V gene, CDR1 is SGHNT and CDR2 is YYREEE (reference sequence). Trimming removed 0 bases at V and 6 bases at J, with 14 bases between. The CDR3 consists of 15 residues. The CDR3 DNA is TGTGCCAGCAGCTTGGCTGGGGCTAGCGCTGATACGCAGTATTTT. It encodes CASSLAGASADTQYF.

CDR3 coding DNA: TGTGCCAGCAGTGTAAGGACAGGTACTACTTCCTACGAGCAGTACTTC. This encodes CASSVRTGTTSYEQYF. This rearrangement joins TRBV6-1 to TRBJ2-7, with 7 nucleotides matching TRBD1. J gave up 1 base and V 4 bases, and 10 bases lay outside the gene matches. The V gene's germline CDR1 is MNHNS and CDR2 SASEGT. The CDR3 consists of 16 residues.

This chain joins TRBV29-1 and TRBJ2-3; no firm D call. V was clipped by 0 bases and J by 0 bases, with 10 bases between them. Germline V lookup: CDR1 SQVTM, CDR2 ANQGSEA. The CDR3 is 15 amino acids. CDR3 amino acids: CSVEDQVWSTDTQYF. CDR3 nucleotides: TGCAGCGTTGAAGACCAGGTGTGGAGCACAGATACGCAGTATTTT.